The 14 T cell receptor beta chains given below trace back to one sample, sequenced in a study of T cells in tuberculosis. TCRdb's copy holds only in-frame clones and misses some; the assay was immunoSEQ multiplex PCR. The table lists more than 35,000 clones, roughly 96% of them singletons. Sequencing input: PBMCs. The receptor source for this set is a donor aged 5 to 30 with latent tuberculosis or without tuberculosis infection.

The chain has TRBV30 and TRBJ2-2; 7 bases align to TRBD2. CDR3 length: 13 residues. The germline CDR1 and CDR2 sequences are GTSNPN and SVGIG (reference sequence). Trimming took 5 bases from V and 2 from J; bases not matched to a gene: 2. CDR3 DNA sequence: TGTGCCTGGTGGGGGGGAAACACCGGGGAGCTGTTTTTT. The encoded protein is CAWWGGNTGELFF.

V usage is TRBV9 and J usage is TRBJ1-1, with 7 bases that match TRBD1. This CDR3 contains 13 residues. With 3 bases clipped from V and 4 bases from J, the junction kept 3 bases outside the gene matches. Germline CDR1 SGDLS, CDR2 YYNGEE. CDR3 nucleotide sequence: TGTGCCAGCAGCGCTCACAGGGGCACTGAAGCTTTCTTT. Protein sequence: CASSAHRGTEAFF. The full variable domain, with the rest looked up from reference TRBV9 and TRBJ1-1, is DSGVTQTPKHLITATGQRVTLRCSPRSGDLSVYWYQQSLDQGLQFLIQYYNGEERAKGNILERFSAQQFPDLHSELNLSSLELGDSALYFCASSAHRGTEAFFGQGTRLTVV.

The rearrangement links TRBV7-2 to TRBJ2-2; weak D call: TRBD2 (5 bases). Germline lookup yields CDR1 SGHTA and CDR2 FQGNSA. The CDR3 sequence is 16 residues long. V was pared by 2 bases and J by 1 base, with 11 bases between. The DNA of the CDR3 is TGTGCCAGCAGCTTAAATGACTATAGGAACACCGGGGAGCTGTTTTTT. Its protein product is CASSLNDYRNTGELFF.

The rearrangement joins TRBV30 to TRBJ1-2; D call uncertain. Looked up from germline, CDR1 is GTSNPN and CDR2 is SVGIG (reference sequence). The CDR3 covers 11 residues. Trimming removed 4 bases at V and 6 bases at J, with 9 bases between. CDR3 sequence: CAWKSGHGYTF. The CDR3 DNA sequence: TGTGCCTGGAAGTCTGGGCATGGCTACACCTTC.

The rearrangement joins TRBV5-1 to TRBJ2-3; 8 nucleotides agree with TRBD1. Looked up from germline, CDR1 is SGHRS and CDR2 is YFSETQ. V gave up 4 bases and J gave up 2 bases; unmatched junction bases: 3. The CDR3 runs 14 residues. The CDR3: CASSAGQDTDTQYF. The DNA of the CDR3 is TGCGCCAGCAGCGCGGGACAGGACACAGATACGCAGTATTTT.

This chain joins TRBV6-1 and TRBJ1-2; D call uncertain. Trimming removed 6 bases from V and 3 bases from J, with 14 bases in between. The CDR3 has 14 amino acids. Germline V gene sequence: CDR1 MNHNS, CDR2 SASEGT. The CDR3 DNA reads TGTGCCAGCAGCCGAGACAAGTCGCACTATGGCTACACCTTC. It codes for CASSRDKSHYGYTF.

The V and J genes are TRBV5-1 and TRBJ2-3, with unresolved D. Germline CDR1 is SGHRS and CDR2 is YFSETQ. V was trimmed by 2 bases and J by 6 bases, leaving 10 bases between them. CDR3 length: 13 amino acids. CDR3: CASSFGSEDTQYF. CDR3 sequence (DNA): TGCGCCAGCAGCTTCGGGTCGGAGGATACGCAGTATTTT.

The chain has TRBV5-1 and TRBJ1-1; 8 bases fit TRBD1. Trimming took 2 bases from V and 5 from J; bases not matched to a gene: 5. Per the germline V gene, CDR1 is SGHRS and CDR2 is YFSETQ. This CDR3 is 14 amino acids long. The CDR3 region has the DNA TGCGCCAGCAGCTTAGGACAGGGTCGAACTGAAGCTTTCTTT. Translated: CASSLGQGRTEAFF.

V gene TRBV5-6 combines with J gene TRBJ2-1; 14 bases fit TRBD2. The CDR3 covers 17 residues. Germline V gene lookup returns CDR1 SGHDT and CDR2 YYEEEE. J lost 6 bases, V lost 3 bases, and 8 bases had no gene match. DNA for the CDR3: TGTGCCAGCAGCTCATCCGGGACTAGCGGGAGAGGCAATGAGCAGTTCTTC. Amino acids: CASSSSGTSGRGNEQFF.

This clone was recorded once. The V gene is TRBV6-1, the J gene TRBJ1-1; possible D gene TRBD1, 5 bases. CDR3 length: 12 amino acids. Per germline, CDR1 MNHNS and CDR2 SASEGT. The V gene lost 7 bases and the J gene lost 8 bases, with 14 bases spanning the gap. The CDR3 nucleotides read TGTGCCAGCACCCTAGGGGCGGCCGAAGCTTTCTTT. This encodes CASTLGAAEAFF.

This chain links TRBV2 with TRBJ1-1; no firm D call. This CDR3 is 12 amino acids long. From germline, CDR1 is SNHLY and CDR2 FYNNEI. V was pared by 5 bases and J by 6 bases, with 10 bases between. The CDR3 nucleotides are TGTGCCAGCAGTTACATACTACCTGAAGCTTTCTTT. Protein sequence: CASSYILPEAFF.

This chain connects TRBV5-5 to TRBJ1-5; 7 bases align to TRBD1. Per germline, CDR1 SGHKS and CDR2 YYEKEE (reference sequence). The CDR3 runs 15 residues. Trimming removed 4 bases from V and 1 base from J; junction bases left unmatched: 5. CDR3 residues: CASSGTGVSNQPQHF. In nucleotides, the CDR3 is TGTGCCAGCAGCGGCACAGGGGTGAGCAATCAGCCCCAGCATTTT.

The rearrangement uses TRBV19 and TRBJ1-2; 7 bases line up with TRBD1. Germline V gene data show CDR1 as LNHDA and CDR2 as SQIVND (reference sequence). Losses at the gene ends were 6 bases for V and 7 bases for J; bases not matched to a gene: 11. The CDR3 sequence is 14 residues long. This CDR3 is CASRGTGTEAGYTF. The CDR3, as DNA: TGTGCCAGTAGGGGAACCGGGACAGAAGCTGGCTACACCTTC.

The V and J genes are TRBV4-1 and TRBJ2-7, with D perhaps TRBD1 (6 bases). In germline, CDR1 is MGHRA, CDR2 YSYEKL. The V and J ends lost 1 base and 5 bases respectively, with 12 bases between them. The CDR3 sequence is 14 residues long. The CDR3 coding sequence is TGCGCCAGCAGCCAAGGGGGGCGGGCTAACGAGCAGTACTTC. This codes for CASSQGGRANEQYF.